Listed below are T cell receptor beta chains from one sample, sequenced in a study of T cell changes during pregnancy in multiple sclerosis. The protocol was immunoSEQ multiplex PCR, while the TCRdb copy is restricted to in-frame clones and leaves out a portion. Seen here are about 77,000 clones, 90% to 95% observed once, and the top ten hold 2% to 3%. Sequenced here: peripheral blood, sampled after pregnancy. These receptors were obtained from a female donor in good health, enrolled as a control in a pregnancy study. Each CDR3 is given with its conserved first and last residue. The D gene is left open where the match is weak.

length: 13
D: NA
V: TRBV28
J: TRBJ1-5
CDR3: CASSLDRTPPQHF
DNA: TGTGCCAGCAGTTTAGACAGGACCCCGCCCCAGCATTTT

length: 11
D: NA
V: TRBV5-4
J: TRBJ2-4
CDR3: CASSVDGQTDF
DNA: TGTGCCAGCAGCGTGGATGGGCAGACAGACTTC

length: 15
D: NA
V: TRBV6-5
J: TRBJ1-3
CDR3: CASSYKGGSGNTIYF
DNA: TGTGCCAGCAGTTACAAGGGGGGGTCTGGAAACACCATATATTTT

length: 14
D: NA
V: TRBV18
J: TRBJ1-4
CDR3: CASSQTATNEKLFF
DNA: TGTGCCAGCTCACAGACAGCAACTAATGAAAAACTGTTTTTT

length: 14
D: TRBD1
V: TRBV18
J: TRBJ1-1
CDR3: CASSPRDREVWSFF
DNA: TGTGCCAGCTCACCACGGGACAGGGAGGTCTGGTCTTTCTTT

length: 17
D: TRBD2
V: TRBV7-8
J: TRBJ2-3
CDR3: CASSLGLAGRRGDTQYF
DNA: TGTGCCAGCAGCTTGGGACTAGCTGGTAGAAGGGGGGATACGCAGTATTTT

length: 14
D: NA
V: TRBV29-1
J: TRBJ2-1
CDR3: CSLSRLDPHNEQFF
DNA: TGCAGCCTTTCCCGACTAGATCCCCACAATGAGCAGTTCTTC

length: 17
D: TRBD2
V: TRBV4-2
J: TRBJ2-1
CDR3: CASSQDQERGGHNEQFF
DNA: TGTGCCAGCAGCCAAGATCAGGAGCGGGGGGGCCACAATGAGCAGTTCTTC

length: 14
D: NA
V: TRBV28
J: TRBJ2-2
CDR3: CASSFSGGTGELFF
DNA: TGTGCCAGCAGTTTTTCAGGAGGCACCGGGGAGCTGTTTTTT

length: 16
D: TRBD2
V: TRBV18
J: TRBJ2-1
CDR3: CASSYLAGGRYNEQFF
DNA: TGTGCCAGCTCATATCTAGCGGGGGGGCGCTACAATGAGCAGTTCTTC

length: 13
D: NA
V: TRBV30
J: TRBJ1-5
CDR3: CAWATRGNQPQHF
DNA: TGTGCCTGGGCTACGCGGGGCAATCAGCCCCAGCATTTT

length: 15
D: TRBD1
V: TRBV5-1
J: TRBJ2-7
CDR3: CASSLYTGEAYEQYF
DNA: TGCGCCAGCAGCTTGTACACAGGGGAAGCCTACGAGCAGTACTTC

length: 12
D: NA
V: TRBV7-9
J: TRBJ2-7
CDR3: CASSSSSYEQYF
DNA: TGTGCCAGCAGCTCCAGCTCCTACGAGCAGTACTTC

length: 13
D: NA
V: TRBV7-2
J: TRBJ2-7
CDR3: CASSLPMLREQYF
DNA: TGTGCCAGCAGCCTACCCATGCTGAGGGAGCAGTACTTC